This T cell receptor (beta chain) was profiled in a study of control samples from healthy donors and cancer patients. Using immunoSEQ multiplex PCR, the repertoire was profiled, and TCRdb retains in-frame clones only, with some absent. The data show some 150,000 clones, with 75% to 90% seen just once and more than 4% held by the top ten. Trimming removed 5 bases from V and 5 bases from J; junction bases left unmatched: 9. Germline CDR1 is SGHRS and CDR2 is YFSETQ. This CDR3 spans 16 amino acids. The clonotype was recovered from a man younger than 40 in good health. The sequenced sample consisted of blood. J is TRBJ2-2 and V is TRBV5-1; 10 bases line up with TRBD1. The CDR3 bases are TGCGCCAGCAGTTCGCCGGGACAGGGGAGGACCGGGGAGCTGTTTTTT. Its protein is CASSSPGQGRTGELFF. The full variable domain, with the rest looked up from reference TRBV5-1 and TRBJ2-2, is KAGVTQTPRYLIKTRGQQVTLSCSPISGHRSVSWYQQTPGQGLQFLFEYFSETQRNKGNFPGRFSGRQFSNSRSEMNVSTLELGDSALYLCASSSPGQGRTGELFFGEGSRLTVL.